The 30 T cell receptor beta chains below all came from one sample that was sequenced in a study of CD8+CD57+ T cells in acquired aplastic anemia. CD8+CD57+ cell expansion had been shown by flow cytometry in patients chosen for sequencing. Template material for TCR beta VDJ and CDR3 profiling consisted of genomic DNA. TCRdb re-derived calls from the reads in MiXCR, one entry per CDR3 protein. The sample gives 150,000 or so distinct CDR3 sequences, more than 45% of which show up once; about 2.9% is in the top ten. Sequencing was done on a sample of sorted CD4+, CD8+, or CD8+CD57+ T cells (not recorded which) from PBMCs. Receptors were obtained from a human donor with aplastic anemia.

At least ten counts were recorded for this clonotype. The chain has TRBV12-3 or TRBV12-4 and TRBJ2-1, with 7 bases matching TRBD2. J gave up 0 bases and V 1 base, and 3 bases lay outside the gene matches. The CDR3 runs to 16 residues. CDR3 loop: CASSLGGLVSYNEQFF. CDR3 DNA sequence: TGTGCCAGCAGTTTAGGAGGACTAGTCTCCTACAATGAGCAGTTCTTC.

As for this clonotype: Being one base from a much bigger clone, this may be a read error. The J gene is TRBJ1-6, the V gene TRBV10-3, with TRBD1 identical over 8 bases. The CDR3 is 15 amino acids. The junction had 8 bases not matched to a gene; V was cut back by 5 bases and J by 8 bases. Per the germline V gene, CDR1 is ENHRY and CDR2 is SYGVKD. CDR3 residues: CAISLGQGTYSPLHF. The CDR3 DNA is TGTGCCATCAGTTTAGGACAGGGAACGTATTCACCCCTCCACTTT.

This chain joins TRBV2 and TRBJ1-1; D is undetermined. V lost 9 bases and J lost 2, with 16 bases in between. Germline CDR1 and CDR2: SNHLY and FYNNEI. The length of the CDR3 is 14 residues. In DNA form, the CDR3 reads TGTGCCAGAACTTTGGACCGAATTAACACTGAAGCTTTCTTT. Protein sequence: CARTLDRINTEAFF. The complete variable domain, with remaining parts taken from reference TRBV2 and TRBJ1-1, reads EPEVTQTPSHQVTQMGQEVILRCVPISNHLYFYWYRQILGQKVEFLVSFYNNEISEKSEIFDDQFSVERPDGSNFTLKIRSTKLEDSAMYFCARTLDRINTEAFFGQGTRLTVV.

The chain has TRBV30 and TRBJ1-5; 7 bases map to TRBD1. V trimming: 1 base; J trimming: 4 bases; junction bases outside the gene matches: 1. Looked up from germline, CDR1 is GTSNPN and CDR2 is SVGIG (reference sequence). This CDR3 has 13 residues. CDR3: CAWSAQGNQPQHF. The CDR3 DNA sequence: TGTGCCTGGAGTGCACAGGGGAATCAGCCCCAGCATTTT.

There are a few counts of this clonotype. The rearrangement links TRBV10-3 to TRBJ2-5; D might be TRBD1 or TRBD2, each matching 5 bases. V was clipped by 11 bases and J by 2 bases, with 9 bases between them. This CDR3 spans 11 amino acids. Germline V CDR1 and CDR2: ENHRY, SYGVKD. The CDR3 DNA reads as TGTGCCTCGGGACCACAAGAGACCCAGTACTTC. Translation gives CASGPQETQYF.

V and J are TRBV2 and TRBJ2-6; D gene unclear. Germline CDR1 SNHLY, CDR2 FYNNEI. CDR3 size: 13 residues. Trimming cost V 7 bases and J 3 bases, with 7 bases left between them. The CDR3 protein is CASTYSGANVLTF. In nucleotides, the CDR3 is TGTGCCAGCACCTATAGTGGGGCCAACGTCCTGACTTTC. Full variable domain (missing parts from reference TRBV2 and TRBJ2-6): EPEVTQTPSHQVTQMGQEVILRCVPISNHLYFYWYRQILGQKVEFLVSFYNNEISEKSEIFDDQFSVERPDGSNFTLKIRSTKLEDSAMYFCASTYSGANVLTFGAGSRLTVL.

This clonotype has more than one count but fewer than ten. A much larger clone lies a single base off, so this may be a read error. As the CDR3 is not closed by the conserved phenylalanine or tryptophan, this likely results from a read error. The chain is built from TRBV2 and TRBJ1-5; D is ambiguous. Trimming left V 7 bases short and J 0 bases short, with 7 bases between. Germline V gene lookup returns CDR1 SNHLY and CDR2 FYNNEI. CDR3 length: 13 residues. Written as DNA, the CDR3 is TGTGCCAGCAAGGACGGTAGCAATCAGCCCCAGCATCTT. Translated: CASKDGSNQPQHL.

This clonotype was seen more than once but under ten times. The chain recombines TRBV10-3 with TRBJ1-2, with D maybe TRBD1 (6 bases). The CDR3 loop spans 13 amino acids. Per germline, CDR1 ENHRY and CDR2 SYGVKD. The CDR3: CVGSTGQFYGYTF. The CDR3 nucleotides read TGTGTCGGATCGACCGGACAGTTCTATGGCTACACCTTC.

The chain employs TRBV29-1 and TRBJ2-1; 14 nucleotides align to TRBD2. Looked up from germline, CDR1 is SQVTM and CDR2 is ANQGSEA. The CDR3 is 14 amino acids. The ends lost 3 bases at V and 9 bases at J; junction bases unmatched: 4. The CDR3 region is CSVEATSGRVEQFF. CDR3 in DNA: TGCAGCGTTGAGGCGACTAGCGGGAGGGTTGAGCAGTTCTTC.

The chain couples TRBV10-2 to TRBJ2-1; D gene unclear. Germline assignment: CDR1 WSHSY and CDR2 SAAADI. V was cut by 4 bases and J by 5 bases, with 12 bases left in between. The CDR3 sequence is 14 residues long. CDR3 sequence: CASSATLIHNEQFF. The CDR3 region has the DNA TGCGCCAGCAGTGCCACCCTCATCCACAATGAGCAGTTCTTC.

This clonotype was detected ten times or more. This chain connects TRBV6-1 to TRBJ2-3; D possibly uses TRBD1 or TRBD2 (6 bases each). The germline V gene has CDR1 MNHNS and CDR2 SASEGT. Trimming removed 8 bases from V and 4 bases from J, with 13 bases in between. The CDR3 consists of 13 residues. The CDR3 nucleotides read TGTGCCAGCGGGGGGCTAGGGGCAGATACGCAGTATTTT. Translated, it gives CASGGLGADTQYF.

With respect to this clonotype: A read error may account for a junction end that differs from germline. The J gene is TRBJ1-6, the V gene TRBV10-3, with D perhaps matching TRBD1 (5 bases). This CDR3 spans 18 amino acids. Germline V gives CDR1 ENHRY, CDR2 SYGVKD. CDR3 in DNA: TGTGCCATCAGTGAGCAGGGACCGCGAGGAACGAGGAATTCACCCCTCCACTTC. This gives the protein CAISEQGPRGTRNSPLHF.

The CDR3 loop is CASSVLGGQKETQYF. For the CDR3, the DNA is TGTGCCAGCAGCGTTTTAGGCGGGCAGAAAGAGACCCAGTACTTC. The genes are TRBV2 and TRBJ2-5, with D possibly being TRBD2 (5 bases). V lost 6 bases and J 3 bases, leaving 17 bases between the germline ends. Looked up from germline, CDR1 is SNHLY and CDR2 is FYNNEI. The CDR3 contains 15 residues.

This clonotype was found a few times. One junction end does not reproduce the germline sequence, and a read error may be involved. The chain employs TRBV11-2 and TRBJ1-1, with D possibly being TRBD1 (5 bases). Germline lookup yields CDR1 SGHAT and CDR2 FQNNGV. CDR3 length equals 15 residues. The CDR3 is CARSLDLGGGTEAFF. Here the CDR3 DNA reads TGTGCCCGCAGCTTAGATCTCGGGGGAGGTACTGAAGCTTTCTTT.

The chain employs TRBV11-2 and TRBJ2-6; no clear D. Trimming cost V 0 bases and J 0 bases, with 9 bases left between them. From germline, CDR1 is SGHAT and CDR2 FQNNGV. This CDR3 comprises 17 residues. The CDR3 reads CASSLDRGSSGANVLTF. The CDR3 DNA sequence: TGTGCCAGCAGCTTAGACCGCGGAAGCTCTGGGGCCAACGTCCTGACTTTC.

The chain recombines TRBV10-1 with TRBJ2-3; no definite D call. The V end was cut by 8 bases, the J end by 4 bases, with 22 bases between. CDR1 is WNHNN, CDR2 SYGVQD, per germline (reference sequence). This CDR3 region has 16 residues. The CDR3 DNA sequence: TGCGCCAGCGACCCCTCTTGGTTCCCGAGGTCAGATACGCAGTATTTT. Translated: CASDPSWFPRSDTQYF.

This clonotype has a count of ten or more. The J gene is TRBJ2-7, the V gene TRBV30, with D possibly matching TRBD1 (5 bases). CDR1 GTSNPN and CDR2 SVGIG come from the germline V gene (reference sequence). The CDR3 consists of 12 residues. Trimming shortened V by 2 bases and J by 6 bases, and 11 bases separated the two germline ends. CDR3 loop: CAWSTAGREQYV. The CDR3 DNA reads TGTGCCTGGAGTACGGCAGGGCGCGAGCAGTACGTC.

A note on this clonotype: A read error is likely, as this CDR3 ends without the conserved phenylalanine or tryptophan. The DNA is left out, because the CDR3 cannot be placed on it with certainty; the CDR3 is given as TCRdb lists it. The genes are TRBV15 and TRBJ2-7; TRBD2 is taken as the D call from the table, unchecked against the DNA. A total of 11 residues make up the CDR3, ends included. The germline gives CDR1 LNHNV, CDR2 YYDKDF (reference sequence). The chain's CDR3 is CATSRGSRLAG.

The chain is built from TRBV29-1 and TRBJ2-1, with TRBD2 as a possible D gene (6 bases). CDR3 size: 13 residues. Trimming cost V 8 bases and J 6 bases, with 17 bases left between them. Germline CDR1 reads SQVTM; CDR2 reads ANQGSEA. CDR3 amino acids: CSPITAGRNEQFF. The CDR3 DNA reads TGCAGCCCTATCACGGCGGGGCGCAATGAGCAGTTCTTC.

As concerns this clonotype: A single base separates this from a much larger clone, so it may be a read error. The rearrangement links TRBV5-4 to TRBJ1-2; D not resolved. Germline CDR1 reads SGHNT; CDR2 reads YYREEE (reference sequence). V was clipped by 3 bases and J by 2 bases, with 14 bases between them. The CDR3 has 15 residues. CDR3 bases: TGTGCCAGCAGCTCCGGATGGCCCCAAAACTATGGCTACACCTTC. Protein: CASSSGWPQNYGYTF.

CDR3 coding DNA: TGTGCCAACTGGGGCGATGGAAACACCATATATTTT. It is translated as CANWGDGNTIYF. The rearrangement uses TRBV10-3 and TRBJ1-3, with D perhaps TRBD1 (5 bases). CDR1 ENHRY and CDR2 SYGVKD come from the germline V gene. Trimming took off 10 bases at V and 3 bases at J, with 10 bases between the two ends. CDR3 length: 12 amino acids.

The chain joins TRBV18 to TRBJ1-1; D might be TRBD1 (6 bases). The CDR3 has 13 amino acids. Trimming removed 1 base from V and 7 bases from J, with 10 bases in between. Germline values: CDR1 KGHSH, CDR2 LQKENI. CDR3 DNA: TGTGCCAGCTCACCACGGGGGGGCAGTGAAGCTTTCTTT. Amino acid sequence: CASSPRGGSEAFF.

This clonotype was seen a few times. This rearrangement joins TRBV10-3 to TRBJ1-1, with a possible D match to TRBD1 (5 bases). CDR3 length: 12 amino acids. The germline gives CDR1 ENHRY, CDR2 SYGVKD. V was cut by 4 bases and J by 3 bases, with 6 bases left in between. The CDR3 bases are TGTGCCATCAGTGGACAGTACACTGAAGCTTTCTTT. Translation gives CAISGQYTEAFF.

This clonotype turned up a few times. The chain combines TRBV12-3 or TRBV12-4 with TRBJ1-3; 7 bases map to TRBD1. V gave up 5 bases and J gave up 0 bases; unmatched junction bases: 1. The CDR3 runs 14 residues. The CDR3 reads CASSRTGSGNTIYF. The CDR3 DNA is TGTGCCAGCAGTCGGACAGGCTCTGGAAACACCATATATTTT.

The rearrangement joins TRBV24-1 to TRBJ2-7; tentatively, D is TRBD1 (6 bases). Germline lookup yields CDR1 KGHDR and CDR2 SFDVKD. This CDR3 is built from 13 residues. V shed 6 bases and J shed 0 bases, with 8 bases lying between them. CDR3 region: CATSPRGSYEQYF. The CDR3 DNA is TGTGCCACCAGTCCCAGGGGCTCCTACGAGCAGTACTTC.

This clonotype was seen many times. CDR3 nucleotide sequence: TGTGCCAGCAGCACCCAGGGACAGCAAGAGACCCAGTACTTC. Amino acid sequence: CASSTQGQQETQYF. This chain uses TRBV25-1 with TRBJ2-5; 7 bases are a match to TRBD1. CDR3 length equals 14 residues. V gave up 6 bases and J gave up 2 bases; unmatched junction bases: 6. The V gene's germline CDR1 is MGHDK and CDR2 SYGVNS.

The sample holds many counts of this clonotype. CDR3 in DNA: TGTGCCAGCAGTGAAGACAGATTCCAAGAGACCCAGTACTTC. It is translated as CASSEDRFQETQYF. J is TRBJ2-5 and V is TRBV2; D gene unclear. With 1 base removed from V and 1 base from J, the gap between germline ends came to 7 bases. The CDR3 extends over 14 amino acids. Looked up from germline, CDR1 is SNHLY and CDR2 is FYNNEI.

V gene TRBV10-3 combines with J gene TRBJ2-7, with a weak D call TRBD1 (6 bases). The CDR3 has 14 residues. Trimming pared 0 bases from V and 3 bases from J, leaving 9 bases between. Germline CDR1 and CDR2: ENHRY and SYGVKD. Here the CDR3 reads CAISESLGGYEQYF. Here the CDR3 DNA reads TGTGCCATCAGTGAGTCGTTAGGGGGCTACGAGCAGTACTTC.

This clonotype was found many times. V is TRBV7-6 and J is TRBJ2-7, with no clear D. Trimming took 0 bases from V and 7 from J, leaving 10 bases between them. From germline, CDR1 is SGHVS and CDR2 FNYEAQ. The CDR3 has 13 residues. In DNA form, the CDR3 reads TGTGCCAGCAGCTTAGCAATATACGGGGAGCAGTACTTC. This sequence encodes CASSLAIYGEQYF.

This clonotype was recorded once. The V call is TRBV10-3, the J call TRBJ2-3; D is tentatively TRBD1 or TRBD2 (6 bases each). The CDR3 totals 13 residues. V was clipped by 4 bases and J by 2 bases, with 7 bases between them. Germline V CDR1 and CDR2: ENHRY, SYGVKD. The CDR3 sequence: CAISGGATDTQYF. Here the CDR3 DNA reads TGTGCCATCAGTGGGGGGGCCACAGATACGCAGTATTTT.